What follows are 5 T cell receptor beta chains derived from one specimen sequenced in a study of cytomegalovirus exposure and HLA in healthy donors. Amplification used 60 Vbeta primers and 13 Jbeta primers. The repertoire was sequenced with immunoSEQ multiplex PCR; TCRdb's copy has only in-frame clones and lacks some. Found here are 200,000 to 250,000 clones, around 80% of them singletons; the top ten hold around a sixth. Sequenced sample: PBMCs. Source of these receptors: a man in his forties in good health and CMV-seronegative.

The CDR3 protein is CASSSGTMIGTDTQYF. DNA of the CDR3: TGTGCCAGCAGTTCCGGGACTATGATAGGCACAGATACGCAGTATTTT. The chain is built from TRBV6-5 and TRBJ2-3; 7 bases agree with TRBD2. The CDR3 has 16 amino acids. Germline loops: CDR1 MNHEY, CDR2 SVGAGI. The junction had 8 bases not matched to a gene; V was cut back by 4 bases and J by 1 base.

The genes are TRBV10-3 and TRBJ2-1, with TRBD2 matching 8 bases. The V gene end was trimmed by 6 bases and the J gene end by 2 bases; junction bases not matched to a gene: 3. Germline V gives CDR1 ENHRY, CDR2 SYGVKD. The length of the CDR3 is 14 residues. The CDR3 sequence: CAISGGVTYNEQFF. The CDR3 nucleotides read TGTGCCATCAGCGGGGGGGTAACCTACAATGAGCAGTTCTTC.

This chain connects TRBV7-9 to TRBJ1-1; no reliable D call. Trimming took 3 bases from V and 6 from J, leaving 5 bases between them. Per germline, CDR1 SEHNR and CDR2 FQNEAQ (reference sequence). The CDR3 runs to 11 residues. Here the CDR3 reads CASSFGPEAFF. The CDR3 region has the DNA TGTGCCAGCAGCTTTGGGCCTGAAGCTTTCTTT.

V is TRBV2 and J is TRBJ2-6, with D unclear. This CDR3 region has 14 residues. Germline-derived CDR1 and CDR2 are SNHLY and FYNNEI. The V gene lost 3 bases and the J gene lost 0 bases, with 3 bases spanning the gap. The CDR3 coding sequence is TGTGCCAGCAGTGACTCCTCTGGGGCCAACGTCCTGACTTTC. Protein sequence: CASSDSSGANVLTF.

The gene calls are TRBV28 and TRBJ2-3, with 12 bases fitting TRBD2. Germline assignment: CDR1 MDHEN and CDR2 SYDVKM. The CDR3 totals 17 residues. The trim removed 2 bases at V and 4 bases at J, leaving 7 bases unmatched. The CDR3 DNA reads TGTGCCAGCAGTTTACCCCAGACTAGCGGGAGTTCAGATACGCAGTATTTT. It codes for CASSLPQTSGSSDTQYF. Together with reference TRBV28 and TRBJ2-3, the CDR3 gives the full variable domain: DVKVTQSSRYLVKRTGEKVFLECVQDMDHENMFWYRQDPGLGLRLIYFSYDVKMKEKGDIPEGYSVSREKKERFSLILESASTNQTSMYLCASSLPQTSGSSDTQYFGPGTRLTVL.